This TCR beta chain came from a study of T-cell reconstitution after alpha-beta-depleted transplantation in children. Study-level points and caveats: Expanded clones from the graft, numbering several hundred, reportedly supplied alpha-beta T cells about two months after transplant.

The germline gives CDR1 GTSNPN, CDR2 SVGIG (reference sequence). V was pared by 0 bases and J by 5 bases, with 8 bases between. The CDR3 consists of 13 residues. About this clonotype: The antigen remains undetermined.

Preparation of the TCRbeta library involved a method that used unique molecular identifiers. TCRdb analysed the PCR reads with MiXCR anew, one entry per CDR3 protein. The sample has around 490,000 distinct CDR3 sequences; approximately 10% are singletons. The receptor was derived from a female patient between 2 and 15 years old who had a stem cell transplant for aplastic anemia, so the T cells may come from the graft donor. Sequenced here: PBMCs, mostly from graft donor cells, sampled 180 days after TCRalphabeta/CD19-depleted stem cell transplant. This rearrangement joins TRBV30 to TRBJ1-5; D not resolved. The CDR3 sequence is CAWSVPGDQPQHF. In nucleotides, the CDR3 is TGTGCCTGGAGTGTACCTGGGGATCAGCCCCAGCATTTT.